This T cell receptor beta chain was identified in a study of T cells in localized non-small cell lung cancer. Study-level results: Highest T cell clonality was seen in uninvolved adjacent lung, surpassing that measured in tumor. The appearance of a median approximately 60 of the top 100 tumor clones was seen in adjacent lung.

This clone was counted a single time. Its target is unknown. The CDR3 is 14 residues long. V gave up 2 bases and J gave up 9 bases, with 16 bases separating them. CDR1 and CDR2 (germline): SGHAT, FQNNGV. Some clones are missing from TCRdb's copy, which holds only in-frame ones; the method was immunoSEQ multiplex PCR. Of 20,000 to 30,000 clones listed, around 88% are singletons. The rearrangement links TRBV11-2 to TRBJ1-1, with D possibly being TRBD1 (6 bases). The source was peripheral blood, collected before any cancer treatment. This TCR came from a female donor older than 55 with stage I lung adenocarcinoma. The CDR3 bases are TGTGCCAGCAGCTTATCGGGCGGGGGGCTACAAGCTTTCTTT. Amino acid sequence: CASSLSGGGLQAFF. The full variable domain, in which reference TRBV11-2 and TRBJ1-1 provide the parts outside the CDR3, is EAGVAQSPRYKIIEKRQSVAFWCNPISGHATLYWYQQILGQGPKLLIQFQNNGVVDDSQLPKDRFSAERLKGVDSTLKIQPAKLEDSAVYLCASSLSGGGLQAFFGQGTRLTVV.